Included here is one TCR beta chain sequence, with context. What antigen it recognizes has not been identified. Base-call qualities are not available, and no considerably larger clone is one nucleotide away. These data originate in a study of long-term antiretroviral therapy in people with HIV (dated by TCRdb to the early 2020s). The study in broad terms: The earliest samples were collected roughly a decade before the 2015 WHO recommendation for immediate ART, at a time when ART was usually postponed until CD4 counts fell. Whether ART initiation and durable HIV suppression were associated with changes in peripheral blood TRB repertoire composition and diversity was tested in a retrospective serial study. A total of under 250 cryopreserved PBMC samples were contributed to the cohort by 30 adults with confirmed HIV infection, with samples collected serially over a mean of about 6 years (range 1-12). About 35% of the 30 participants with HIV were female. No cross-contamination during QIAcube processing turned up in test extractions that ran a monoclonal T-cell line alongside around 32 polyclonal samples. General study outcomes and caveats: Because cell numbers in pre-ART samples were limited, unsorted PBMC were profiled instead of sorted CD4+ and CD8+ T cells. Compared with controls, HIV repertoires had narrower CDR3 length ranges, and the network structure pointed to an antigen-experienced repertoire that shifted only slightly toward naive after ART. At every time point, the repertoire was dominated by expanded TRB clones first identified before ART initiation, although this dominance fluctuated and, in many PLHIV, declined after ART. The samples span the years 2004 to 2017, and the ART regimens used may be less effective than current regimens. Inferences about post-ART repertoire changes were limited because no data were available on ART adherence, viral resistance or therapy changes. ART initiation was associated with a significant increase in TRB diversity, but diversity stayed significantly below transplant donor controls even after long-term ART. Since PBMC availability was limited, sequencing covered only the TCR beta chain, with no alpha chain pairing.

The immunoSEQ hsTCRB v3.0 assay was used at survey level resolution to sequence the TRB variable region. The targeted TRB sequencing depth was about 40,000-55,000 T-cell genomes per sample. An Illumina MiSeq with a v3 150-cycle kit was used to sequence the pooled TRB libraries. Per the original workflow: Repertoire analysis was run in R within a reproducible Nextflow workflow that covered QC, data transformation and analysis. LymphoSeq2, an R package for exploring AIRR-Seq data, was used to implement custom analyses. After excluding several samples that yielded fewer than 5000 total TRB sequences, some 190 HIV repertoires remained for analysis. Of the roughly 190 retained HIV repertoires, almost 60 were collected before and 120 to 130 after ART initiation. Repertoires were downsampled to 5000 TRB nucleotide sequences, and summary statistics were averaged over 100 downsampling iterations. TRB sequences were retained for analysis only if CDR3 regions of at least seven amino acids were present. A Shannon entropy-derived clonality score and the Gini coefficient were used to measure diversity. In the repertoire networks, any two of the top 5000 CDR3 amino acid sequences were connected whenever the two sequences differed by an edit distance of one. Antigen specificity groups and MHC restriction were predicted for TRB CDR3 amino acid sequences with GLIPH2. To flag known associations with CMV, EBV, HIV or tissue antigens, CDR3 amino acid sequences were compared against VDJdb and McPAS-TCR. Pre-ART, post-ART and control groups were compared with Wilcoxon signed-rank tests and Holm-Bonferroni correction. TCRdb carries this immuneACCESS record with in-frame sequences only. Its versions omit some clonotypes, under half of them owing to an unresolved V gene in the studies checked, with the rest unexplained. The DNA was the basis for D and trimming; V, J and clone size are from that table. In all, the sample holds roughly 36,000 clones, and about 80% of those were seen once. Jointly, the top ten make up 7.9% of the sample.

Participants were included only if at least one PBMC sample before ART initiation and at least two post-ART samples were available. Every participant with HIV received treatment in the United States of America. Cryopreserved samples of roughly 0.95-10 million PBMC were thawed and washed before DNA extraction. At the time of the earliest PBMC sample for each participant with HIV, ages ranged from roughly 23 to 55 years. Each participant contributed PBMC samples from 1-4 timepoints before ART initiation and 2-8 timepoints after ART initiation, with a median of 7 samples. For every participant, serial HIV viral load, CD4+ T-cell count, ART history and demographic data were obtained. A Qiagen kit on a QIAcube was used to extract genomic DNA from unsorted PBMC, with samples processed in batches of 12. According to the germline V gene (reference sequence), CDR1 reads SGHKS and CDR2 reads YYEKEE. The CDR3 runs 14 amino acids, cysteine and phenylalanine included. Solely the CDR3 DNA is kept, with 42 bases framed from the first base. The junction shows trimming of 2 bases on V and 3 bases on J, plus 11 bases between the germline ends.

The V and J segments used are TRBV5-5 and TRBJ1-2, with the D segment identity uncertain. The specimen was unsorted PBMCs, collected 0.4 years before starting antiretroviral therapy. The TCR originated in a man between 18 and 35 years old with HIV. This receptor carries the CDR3 CASSFGGTDYGYTF. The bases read TGTGCCAGCAGCTTCGGTGGTACGGACTATGGCTACACCTTC.